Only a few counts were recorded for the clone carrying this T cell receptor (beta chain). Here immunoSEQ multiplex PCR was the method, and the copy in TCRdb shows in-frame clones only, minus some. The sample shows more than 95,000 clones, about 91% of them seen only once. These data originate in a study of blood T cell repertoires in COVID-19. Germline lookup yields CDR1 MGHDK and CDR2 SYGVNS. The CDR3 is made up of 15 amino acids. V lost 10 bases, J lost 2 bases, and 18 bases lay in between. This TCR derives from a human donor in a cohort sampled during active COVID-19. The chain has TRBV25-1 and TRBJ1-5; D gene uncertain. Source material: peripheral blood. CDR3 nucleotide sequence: TGTGCCATCCTCCCCCAAGGGAGGCGCAATCAGCCCCAGCATTTT. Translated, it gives CAILPQGRRNQPQHF.